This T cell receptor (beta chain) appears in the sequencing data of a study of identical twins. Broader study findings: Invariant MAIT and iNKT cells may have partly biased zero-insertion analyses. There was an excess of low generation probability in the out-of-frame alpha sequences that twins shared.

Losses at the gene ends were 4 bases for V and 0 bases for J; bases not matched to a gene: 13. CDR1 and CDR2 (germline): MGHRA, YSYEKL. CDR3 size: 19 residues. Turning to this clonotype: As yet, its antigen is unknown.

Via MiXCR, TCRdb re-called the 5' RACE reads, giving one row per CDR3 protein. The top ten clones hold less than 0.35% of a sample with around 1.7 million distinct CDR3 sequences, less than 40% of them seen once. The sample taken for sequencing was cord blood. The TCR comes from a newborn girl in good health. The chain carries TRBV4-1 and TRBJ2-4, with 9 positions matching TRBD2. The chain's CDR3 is CASSPNPVAGGLAKNIQYF. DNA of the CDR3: TGCGCCAGCAGCCCAAACCCCGTTGCGGGGGGGCTAGCCAAAAACATTCAGTACTTC.